Below, 16 T cell receptor beta chains from the same sample are listed, as sequenced in a study of cytomegalovirus exposure and HLA in healthy donors. The PCR was carried out with 60 Vbeta primers and 13 Jbeta primers. TCRdb's copy holds only in-frame clones and misses some; the assay was immunoSEQ multiplex PCR. The sample has 130,000 to 150,000 clones; around 78% are singletons. The specimen sequenced was PBMCs. Receptors originate from a woman aged 18-30 years in good health and CMV-seropositive.

In its sample, this clone was seen a few times. This chain joins TRBV29-1 and TRBJ1-2, with 8 bases matching TRBD1. The germline V gene has CDR1 SQVTM and CDR2 ANQGSEA. The CDR3 runs to 12 residues. After removal of 7 bases from V and 3 bases from J, the junction contained 4 bases not matched to a gene. CDR3 bases: TGCAGCGGGCAGGGGGCCGACTATGGCTACACCTTC. Translation gives CSGQGADYGYTF.

The chain combines TRBV11-2 with TRBJ2-5; 9 positions agree with TRBD1. The CDR3 is made up of 16 amino acids. Germline V gene data show CDR1 as SGHAT and CDR2 as FQNNGV. Unmatched junction bases numbered 9, after V lost 5 bases and J lost 2 bases. Written as DNA, the CDR3 is TGTGCCAGCAGCACAACACAGGGGGCTTGGCAAGAGACCCAGTACTTC. This sequence encodes CASSTTQGAWQETQYF.

This chain joins TRBV5-4 and TRBJ1-4; TRBD1 agrees at 7 bases. The germline CDR1 and CDR2 sequences are SGHNT and YYREEE (reference sequence). The CDR3 extends over 13 amino acids. V was clipped by 1 base and J by 6 bases; unmatched bases: 0. CDR3 amino acids: CASSLTGDEKLFF. CDR3 DNA sequence: TGTGCCAGCAGCTTGACAGGGGATGAAAAACTGTTTTTT.

The rearrangement uses TRBV2 and TRBJ2-1; 12 bases match TRBD2. The J segment lost 9 bases and the V segment lost 6 bases, leaving 9 bases of the junction unmatched. Per the germline V gene, CDR1 is SNHLY and CDR2 is FYNNEI. This CDR3 spans 15 amino acids. In DNA, the CDR3 is TGTGCCAGCAGCCTCCTAGCGGGGGGGTTCGGTGAGCAGTTCTTC. It translates to CASSLLAGGFGEQFF. Based on the CDR3 plus reference TRBV2 and TRBJ2-1, the full variable domain is EPEVTQTPSHQVTQMGQEVILRCVPISNHLYFYWYRQILGQKVEFLVSFYNNEISEKSEIFDDQFSVERPDGSNFTLKIRSTKLEDSAMYFCASSLLAGGFGEQFFGPGTRLTVL.

The rearrangement joins TRBV5-4 to TRBJ1-5; D may be TRBD1 (5 bases). Per germline, CDR1 SGHNT and CDR2 YYREEE (reference sequence). V gave up 0 bases and J gave up 3 bases, with 10 bases separating them. CDR3 size: 15 residues. The CDR3 region is CASSLAGVPNQPQHF. In DNA form, the CDR3 reads TGTGCCAGCAGCTTGGCGGGGGTACCCAATCAGCCCCAGCATTTT. Drawing the rest from reference TRBV5-4 and TRBJ1-5, the complete variable domain is ETGVTQSPTHLIKTRGQQVTLRCSSQSGHNTVSWYQQALGQGPQFIFQYYREEENGRGNFPPRFSGLQFPNYSSELNVNALELDDSALYLCASSLAGVPNQPQHFGDGTRLSIL.

The chain uses TRBV7-6 and TRBJ1-6; TRBD1 is a possible D gene (5 bases). The CDR3 extends over 14 amino acids. Germline V gene lookup returns CDR1 SGHVS and CDR2 FNYEAQ. Trimming left V 1 base short and J 5 bases short, with 6 bases between. This CDR3 reads CASSLGQNNSPLHF. The CDR3 DNA reads as TGTGCCAGCAGCTTAGGACAGAATAATTCACCCCTCCACTTT.

The CDR3 here is CASSLIGPYNSPLHF. CDR3 sequence (DNA): TGTGCCAGCAGCCTAATTGGGCCTTATAATTCACCCCTCCACTTT. The chain couples TRBV6-5 to TRBJ1-6; D is ambiguous. The CDR3 has 15 amino acids. Germline assignment: CDR1 MNHEY and CDR2 SVGAGI. V was trimmed by 6 bases and J by 4 bases, leaving 13 bases between them.

The chain has TRBV29-1 and TRBJ1-2; 7 nucleotides line up with TRBD1. This CDR3 is 12 amino acids long. Per germline, CDR1 SQVTM and CDR2 ANQGSEA. Losses at the gene ends were 7 bases for V and 0 bases for J; bases not matched to a gene: 2. CDR3 nucleotides: TGCAGCGAACAGGGGCCTAACTATGGCTACACCTTC. It codes for CSEQGPNYGYTF.

This clone was recorded only once. The chain has TRBV7-6 and TRBJ2-1; weak D call: TRBD1 (6 bases). Trimming removed 5 bases from V and 4 bases from J, with 12 bases in between. The CDR3 has 14 amino acids. Per germline, CDR1 SGHVS and CDR2 FNYEAQ. CDR3: CASSLLQGYNEQFF. DNA for the CDR3: TGTGCCAGCAGCCTTCTACAGGGTTACAATGAGCAGTTCTTC.

J is TRBJ1-1 and V is TRBV29-1; TRBD1 matches 11 bases. Germline-derived CDR1 and CDR2 are SQVTM and ANQGSEA. J lost 11 bases, V lost 7 bases, and 12 bases had no gene match. The CDR3 runs 13 residues. DNA of the CDR3: TGCAGCGCCTCTGGGACAGGGGGATTAGCGGCTTTCTTT. This sequence encodes CSASGTGGLAAFF.

This sequence joins TRBV19 and TRBJ1-5, with a tentative D call TRBD1 (6 bases). Germline V gene lookup returns CDR1 LNHDA and CDR2 SQIVND (reference sequence). V shed 4 bases and J shed 6 bases, with 16 bases lying between them. This CDR3 has 15 residues. The CDR3, as DNA: TGTGCCAGTAGTACAGACGGGGGGCATGGTCAGCCCCAGCATTTT. Amino acid sequence: CASSTDGGHGQPQHF.

V usage is TRBV30 and J usage is TRBJ1-2, with 8 nucleotides matching TRBD1. Germline assignment: CDR1 GTSNPN and CDR2 SVGIG (reference sequence). CDR3 length equals 14 residues. V was pared by 2 bases and J by 2 bases, with 4 bases of the junction left unmatched. The CDR3 coding sequence is TGTGCCTGGAGTTCCCGGACAGGGAACTATGGCTACACCTTC. Amino acids: CAWSSRTGNYGYTF.

The chain uses TRBV4-1 and TRBJ1-1, with D unclear. Trimming shortened V by 3 bases and J by 6 bases, and 11 bases separated the two germline ends. The CDR3 consists of 13 residues. CDR1 and CDR2 (germline): MGHRA, YSYEKL. The CDR3 nucleotides read TGCGCCAGCAGCCAGTTTAGTAGTCCTGAAGCTTTCTTT. This translates into CASSQFSSPEAFF.

This clone occurred once. The chain employs TRBV11-2 and TRBJ1-2, with TRBD1 matching over 7 bases. The CDR3 is 12 residues long. V gave up 5 bases and J gave up 6 bases; unmatched junction bases: 3. Germline values: CDR1 SGHAT, CDR2 FQNNGV. CDR3 sequence reads: CASSQDRDGYTF. CDR3 coding DNA: TGTGCCAGCAGCCAAGACAGGGATGGCTACACCTTC.

The V gene is TRBV19, the J gene TRBJ2-5; tentatively, D is TRBD2 (6 bases). The germline gives CDR1 LNHDA, CDR2 SQIVND (reference sequence). The CDR3 runs 14 residues. Trimming took 1 base from V and 5 from J, leaving 11 bases between them. The CDR3 loop is CASSIGSGVETQYF. The CDR3 bases are TGTGCCAGTAGTATAGGGTCGGGGGTTGAGACCCAGTACTTC.

The chain links TRBV18 to TRBJ1-5; D possibly corresponds to TRBD1 (5 bases). Trimming cost V 3 bases and J 0 bases, with 18 bases left between them. Germline CDR1 and CDR2: KGHSH and LQKENI. The CDR3 totals 18 residues. The CDR3 region has the DNA TGTGCCAGCTCACCTAGCTCAGGGTGGCCTTATAGCAATCAGCCCCAGCATTTT. Translated, it gives CASSPSSGWPYSNQPQHF.